A selection of T cell receptor beta chains follows, all from one sample in a study of T cell repertoires in cytomegalovirus infection. TCRdb recomputed calls from the reads with MiXCR, one row per CDR3 protein. The data contain fewer than 350,000 distinct CDR3 sequences, over 7.5% of them singletons. The sample consisted of PBMCs. All receptors derive from a human donor in good health (CMV status not recorded). Some clones in this sample may be carry-over from other donors' samples. Each CDR3 is given with its conserved first and last residue. D genes are given only for firm matches. Clone size, where shown, is once, few, many, or a class for clones that have expanded.

. | TRBJ2-7 | . | TRBV27 | TGTGCCAGCAGTGGGGGTTTCTACGAGCAGTACTTC | CASSGGFYEQYF
. | TRBJ2-1 | TRBD1 | TRBV12-3/TRBV12-4 | TGTGCCAGCAGTCGAGCAATGACAGGGGGCTCCTACAATGAGCAGTTCTTC | CASSRAMTGGSYNEQFF
few | TRBJ1-1 | TRBD1 | TRBV7-9 | TGTGCCAGCAGCCGACAGGGATATGGAGCTTTCTTT | CASSRQGYGAFF
many | TRBJ2-7 | TRBD2 | TRBV27 | TGTGCCACCTCACGAGCGGGGGGGGTTTACGAGCAGTACTTC | CATSRAGGVYEQYF
many | TRBJ1-3 | . | TRBV7-2 | TGTGCCAGCAGTTGGACAATCTCTGGAAACACCATATATTTT | CASSWTISGNTIYF
many | TRBJ2-3 | . | TRBV7-2 | TGTGCCAGCAGTTCTTCCAGGCTTCCAGATACGCAGTATTTT | CASSSSRLPDTQYF
few | TRBJ1-1 | TRBD1 | TRBV20-1 | TGCAGTGCTCCAGGGTTGCAGGGGGTTGCGGAAGCTTTCTTT | CSAPGLQGVAEAFF
many | TRBJ1-2 | . | TRBV4-2 | TGTGCCAGCAGCCAGGACAGCCGAATAAGCTACACCTTC | CASSQDSRISYTF
many | TRBJ1-1 | . | TRBV7-2 | TGTGCCAGCAGTCGACCGGGACGAATGAACACTGAAGCTTTCTTT | CASSRPGRMNTEAFF
few | TRBJ2-2 | TRBD1 | TRBV7-2 | TGTGCCAGCAGCTACCGACAGGGGAACACCGGGGAGCTGTTTTTT | CASSYRQGNTGELFF
many | TRBJ1-5 | . | TRBV20-1 | TGCAGTGCTAGCGGCAGCGACAATCAGCCCCAGCATTTT | CSASGSDNQPQHF
. | TRBJ2-1 | TRBD2 | TRBV20-1 | TGCAGTGCTAGAGTCAAGGGACTAGAACCCTACAATGAGCAGTTCTTC | CSARVKGLEPYNEQFF
. | TRBJ2-7 | TRBD1 | TRBV20-1 | TGCAGTGCTAGAGGGTCGGGACAGGTACCCTACGAGCAGTACTTC | CSARGSGQVPYEQYF
few | TRBJ2-3 | TRBD1 | TRBV28 | TGTGCCAGCAGTCGGGACAGGCTCACAGATACGCAGTATTTT | CASSRDRLTDTQYF
few | TRBJ2-1 | . | TRBV7-6 | TGTGCCAGCAGCTCCCTAGTCGTCGATGAGCAGTTCTTC | CASSSLVVDEQFF
. | TRBJ2-2 | . | TRBV7-3 | TGTGCCAGCAGCCCCACGGCAGCCACTGGGGAGCTGTTTTTT | CASSPTAATGELFF
few | TRBJ1-1 | . | TRBV7-9 | TGTGCCAGCAGCTTAGTTGCGTTAGGGAACACTGAAGCTTTCTTT | CASSLVALGNTEAFF
. | TRBJ1-2 | . | TRBV27 | TGTGCCAGCGGACCATCGGGTTTAGTAAGGGGCTACACCTTC | CASGPSGLVRGYTF
. | TRBJ1-6 | TRBD1 | TRBV7-9 | TGTGCCAGCAGCAAAGGGGGACAGGGGAGCTCCTATAATTCACCCCTCCACTTT | CASSKGGQGSSYNSPLHF
. | TRBJ2-3 | . | TRBV20-1 | TGCAGTGCCCTCGACAGTTCGGCGACCACAGATACGCAGTATTTT | CSALDSSATTDTQYF
few | TRBJ1-1 | . | TRBV12-3/TRBV12-4 | TGTGCCAGCAGTTTAATGGGCGGTTGGAACACTGAAGCTTTCTTT | CASSLMGGWNTEAFF
. | TRBJ2-1 | . | TRBV11-3 | TGTGCCAGCAGCCAAACTGGGGATGAGCAGTTCTTC | CASSQTGDEQFF
many | TRBJ2-4 | . | TRBV12-3/TRBV12-4 | TGTGCCAGCAGTAACCTCGGTAACATTCAGTACTTC | CASSNLGNIQYF
many | TRBJ1-6 | . | TRBV7-2 | TGTGCCAGCAGCTTAGGTTCGCGAGACCCCTTCTCACCCCTCCACTTT | CASSLGSRDPFSPLHF
few | TRBJ1-4 | TRBD1 | TRBV7-9 | TGTGCCAGCAGCCGGCCGGGACAGGGGGGTGAAAAACTGTTTTTT | CASSRPGQGGEKLFF
few | TRBJ2-5 | . | TRBV11-2 | TGTGCCAGCAGCTTAGTGATGGGTGGCGCTTGGGGAGAGACCCAGTACTTC | CASSLVMGGAWGETQYF
. | TRBJ1-5 | . | TRBV19 | TGTGCCAGTAGTACCAGAACGGGGGGAAATCAGCCCCAGCATTTT | CASSTRTGGNQPQHF
few | TRBJ1-2 | TRBD1 | TRBV6-6 | TGTGCCAGCAGTTCCGACAGGGTAGTAGAGTATCTGTATGGCTACACCTTC | CASSSDRVVEYLYGYTF
. | TRBJ2-7 | TRBD2 | TRBV12-3/TRBV12-4 | TGTGCCAGCAGACCCACTAGCGGGGGGCGCTACGAGCAGTACTTC | CASRPTSGGRYEQYF
few | TRBJ1-2 | TRBD1 | TRBV25-1 | TGTGCCAGCAGTGGTGGGACAGGGCTTGGCTATGGCTACACCTTC | CASSGGTGLGYGYTF
many | TRBJ2-1 | TRBD2 | TRBV7-2 | TGTGCCAGCAGCTTAGGTAGACTAGCGGGGGGCGATGAGCAGTTCTTC | CASSLGRLAGGDEQFF
many | TRBJ2-3 | TRBD2 | TRBV7-6 | TGTGCCAGCAGCTCTGTAGCGGGGGGGCCAGGAGATACGCAGTATTTT | CASSSVAGGPGDTQYF
few | TRBJ2-5 | . | TRBV6-2/TRBV6-3 | TGTGCCAGCAGTTATATGGCGGGGAGGCAAGAGACCCAGTACTTC | CASSYMAGRQETQYF
few | TRBJ2-7 | . | TRBV10-2 | TGCGCCAGCAGTGAGTTGCGACTCTACGAGCAGTACTTC | CASSELRLYEQYF
. | TRBJ1-3 | . | TRBV12-3/TRBV12-4 | TGTGCCAGCAGCATTAACAGAGGGGCGGATTTTGGAAACACCATATATTTT | CASSINRGADFGNTIYF
many | TRBJ1-2 | . | TRBV7-2 | TGTGCCAGCAGCCCGGGCGGCGGGAATAGTTATGGCTACACCTTC | CASSPGGGNSYGYTF
many | TRBJ2-6 | . | TRBV7-2 | TGTGCCAGCAGCTTGGGCCGAACTGGGGCCAACGTCCTGACTTTC | CASSLGRTGANVLTF
many | TRBJ1-1 | TRBD1 | TRBV7-2 | TGTGCCAGCAGTTGGGACAGGAACACTGAAGCTTTCTTT | CASSWDRNTEAFF
few | TRBJ2-5 | . | TRBV20-1 | TGCAGTGCTACTTGGGTTATTAACCAAGAGACCCAGTACTTC | CSATWVINQETQYF
many | TRBJ2-3 | TRBD1 | TRBV7-6 | TGTGCCAGCAGCTTAGTCGGTTCTGGACAGGGGCGCACAGATACGCAGTATTTT | CASSLVGSGQGRTDTQYF
few | TRBJ1-1 | . | TRBV5-1 | TGCGCCAGCAACTCAGACCTGGGTGGAACTGAAGCTTTCTTT | CASNSDLGGTEAFF
few | TRBJ1-5 | TRBD1 | TRBV6-2/TRBV6-3 | TGTGCCAGCAGCGGTACAGGGGGCGAAAGAAGCAATCAGCCCCAGCATTTT | CASSGTGGERSNQPQHF
many | TRBJ1-4 | . | TRBV19 | TGTGCCAGTAGTTCGGGCCTGAATGAAAAACTGTTTTTT | CASSSGLNEKLFF
few | TRBJ2-5 | . | TRBV7-2 | TGTGCCAGCAGTCAACGGGGGCAAGAGACCCAGTACTTC | CASSQRGQETQYF
many | TRBJ2-1 | TRBD2 | TRBV7-2 | TGTGCCAGCAGCTTAGTTCCTAGCGGTGCGGCGCGTAATGAGCAGTTCTTC | CASSLVPSGAARNEQFF
few | TRBJ2-7 | . | TRBV28 | TGTGCCAGCAGTTTATCCCTTAAAACCATCTCCTACGAGCAGTACTTC | CASSLSLKTISYEQYF
few | TRBJ2-7 | . | TRBV9 | TGTGCCAGCAGCGTTGGGTTGGGGGGCAAGTACGAGCAGTACTTC | CASSVGLGGKYEQYF
many | TRBJ2-1 | . | TRBV7-6 | TGTGCCAGCAGCTTAAGGCCAGCCAGGGAGCAGTTCTTC | CASSLRPAREQFF
many | TRBJ2-1 | TRBD2 | TRBV28 | TGTGCCAGCAGCCGAAGACTAGCGGGGGGCCGTACCGGGTCCTACAATGAGCAGTTCTTC | CASSRRLAGGRTGSYNEQFF
. | TRBJ2-3 | . | TRBV20-1 | TGCAGTGCCAGGGGTGGCTTTACTAGCACAGATACGCAGTATTTT | CSARGGFTSTDTQYF
. | TRBJ2-1 | TRBD2 | TRBV19 | TGTGCCAGCCAACCGGGGGGGGGCCGCAACAATGAGCAGTTCTTC | CASQPGGGRNNEQFF